This T cell receptor beta chain stems from a study of T cell responses to AZD1222 COVID-19 vaccine. Overall study: It was second doses at about 4 or about 12 weeks that were pooled.

Notes on this clone: Its antigen is as yet unknown.

Clones were read by immunoSEQ multiplex PCR, and TCRdb kept only the in-frame ones, dropping some. This repertoire shows just under 55,000 clones, roughly 85% found once; its top ten account for just under 4%. The CDR3 has 14 amino acids. Germline lookup yields CDR1 SGHRS and CDR2 YFSETQ. V lost 1 base and J 4 bases, leaving 11 bases between the germline ends. Regarding the study as a whole: Following two doses of AZD1222, Spike-specific TCR breadth and depth rose.

The sequence derives from an adult in good health. The chain carries TRBV5-1 and TRBJ1-1; D is perhaps TRBD1 (6 bases). Here the sequenced sample was peripheral blood, taken on day 0 of AZD1222 vaccination. CDR3 coding DNA: TGCGCCAGCAGCTTGAACAGGGTAGGCACTGAAGCTTTCTTT. This translates into CASSLNRVGTEAFF.